The next 13 T cell receptor beta chains were all read from a single sample in a study of blood T cell repertoires in COVID-19. The method was immunoSEQ multiplex PCR; TCRdb's version includes in-frame clones alone and lacks a portion of them. This table has 130,000 to 150,000 clones, over 80% appearing once. Sequencing input: peripheral blood. The receptors stem from a man aged 50 to 60 who had recovered from COVID-19.

This clone came up once. The CDR3 loop reads CATPLAGVDEQFF. CDR3 in DNA: TGTGCCACTCCCCTAGCGGGGGTTGATGAGCAGTTCTTC. The chain employs TRBV2 and TRBJ2-1; 10 nucleotides agree with TRBD2. The CDR3 length is 13 residues. Trimming took 10 bases from V and 8 from J; bases not matched to a gene: 8. In germline, CDR1 is SNHLY, CDR2 FYNNEI.

This clone was found once. The chain uses TRBV5-1 and TRBJ1-3; no reliable D call. Trimming removed 0 bases at V and 2 bases at J, with 9 bases between. The V gene's germline CDR1 is SGHRS and CDR2 YFSETQ. The CDR3 covers 15 residues. The DNA of the CDR3 is TGCGCCAGCAGCTTGGCTGAGGCAGCTGGAAACACCATATATTTT. Encoded protein: CASSLAEAAGNTIYF.

The chain is built from TRBV7-2 and TRBJ2-1, with D tentatively TRBD2 (7 bases). Germline V lookup: CDR1 SGHTA, CDR2 FQGNSA. With 4 bases removed from V and 5 bases from J, the gap between germline ends came to 27 bases. The CDR3 is 19 amino acids. CDR3 residues: CASSSLGGGASLVNNEQFF. CDR3 DNA: TGTGCCAGCAGCTCCCTGGGAGGGGGGGCCTCTTTGGTGAACAATGAGCAGTTCTTC.

The chain carries TRBV11-3 and TRBJ1-1; perhaps TRBD1 as D (5 bases). The V and J ends lost 5 bases and 3 bases respectively, with 19 bases between them. CDR3 length: 16 amino acids. Per the germline V gene, CDR1 is SGHNT and CDR2 is YENEEA. For the CDR3, the DNA is TGTGCCAGCAGCCCAAGGACGGGGGGTATGTACACTGAAGCTTTCTTT. Protein: CASSPRTGGMYTEAFF.

This sequence joins TRBV14 and TRBJ2-2; TRBD1 matches 11 bases. The V segment lost 1 base and the J segment 7 bases; nucleotides outside the gene matches: 8. The germline V gene encodes CDR1 SGHDN and CDR2 FVKESK. This CDR3 region has 17 residues. As DNA, the CDR3 is TGTGCCAGCAGCCAAGTTTTCGGACAGGGGGCGGTCGGGGAGCTGTTTTTT. Amino acids: CASSQVFGQGAVGELFF.

This chain links TRBV9 with TRBJ1-4; possibly TRBD1 for D (6 bases). V lost 1 base and J 8 bases, leaving 12 bases between the germline ends. The CDR3 totals 14 residues. Germline V CDR1 and CDR2: SGDLS, YYNGEE. The CDR3 DNA sequence: TGTGCCAGCAGCGTAACAGGGTCACGGGAAAAACTGTTTTTT. Its protein product is CASSVTGSREKLFF. Using reference TRBV9 and TRBJ1-4 for the parts outside the CDR3, the full variable domain is DSGVTQTPKHLITATGQRVTLRCSPRSGDLSVYWYQQSLDQGLQFLIQYYNGEERAKGNILERFSAQQFPDLHSELNLSSLELGDSALYFCASSVTGSREKLFFGSGTQLSVL.

The rearrangement uses TRBV5-5 and TRBJ2-7; tentatively, D is TRBD2 (5 bases). The germline V and J ends were trimmed by 4 bases and 2 bases, with 13 bases remaining between them. CDR1 and CDR2 (germline): SGHKS, YYEKEE (reference sequence). This CDR3 has 14 residues. CDR3 nucleotide sequence: TGTGCCAGCAGCCTGTATGAGGGTACCTACGAGCAGTACTTC. It yields the protein CASSLYEGTYEQYF.

This rearrangement joins TRBV6-2 or TRBV6-3 to TRBJ1-1; 7 nucleotides line up with TRBD1. CDR3 length: 17 residues. V shed 0 bases, J shed 0 bases, and the junction held 7 bases outside the gene matches. Germline V gene sequence: CDR1 MNHEY, CDR2 SVGEGT. The CDR3 nucleotides are TGTGCCAGCAGTTACTCAGTGGCAGGGGGGTTGAACACTGAAGCTTTCTTT. Protein: CASSYSVAGGLNTEAFF.

The rearrangement links TRBV30 to TRBJ2-3, with D possibly TRBD1 on 6 matching bases. The length of the CDR3 is 14 residues. CDR1 is GTSNPN, CDR2 SVGIG, per germline (reference sequence). V lost 4 bases and J lost 6, with 17 bases in between. CDR3 coding DNA: TGTGCCTGGAATGGGCAGGGGCCGCTGGATACGCAGTATTTT. Residues: CAWNGQGPLDTQYF. Full variable domain (rest looked up from reference TRBV30 and TRBJ2-3): SQTIHQWPATLVQPVGSPLSLECTVEGTSNPNLYWYRQAAGRGLQLLFYSVGIGQISSEVPQNLSASRPQDRQFILSSKKLLLSDSGFYLCAWNGQGPLDTQYFGPGTRLTVL.

The chain carries TRBV10-1 and TRBJ2-3; 13 bases map to TRBD2. V shed 9 bases and J 4 bases; nucleotides not matched to a gene: 7. CDR1 is WNHNN, CDR2 SYGVQD, per germline (reference sequence). The CDR3 is 15 residues long. For the CDR3, the DNA is TGCGCCAGGCCAATGACTAGCGGGGGGCCAGATACGCAGTATTTT. Translating it yields CARPMTSGGPDTQYF.

The chain joins TRBV4-2 to TRBJ2-7; D gene ambiguous. V dropped 1 base and J dropped 2 bases, with 18 bases sitting between them. The CDR3 is made up of 17 amino acids. Germline V lookup: CDR1 LGHNA, CDR2 YNFKEQ. CDR3 protein: CASSQVSSPRVTYEQYF. The CDR3 DNA sequence: TGTGCCAGCAGCCAAGTAAGCTCGCCACGGGTGACCTACGAGCAGTACTTC.

The chain combines TRBV5-1 with TRBJ2-5, with TRBD1 matching 12 bases. CDR1 is SGHRS and CDR2 is YFSETQ in the germline V gene. The junction had 9 bases not matched to a gene; V was cut back by 4 bases and J by 2 bases. This CDR3 contains 17 residues. CDR3 amino acids: CASSTGQGASLQETQYF. DNA for the CDR3: TGCGCCAGCAGCACGGGACAGGGGGCTTCGCTTCAAGAGACCCAGTACTTC.

The chain uses TRBV2 and TRBJ1-5, with D perhaps TRBD1 (5 bases). V was shortened by 1 base and J by 9 bases, with 10 bases between the two germline ends. Per the germline V gene, CDR1 is SNHLY and CDR2 is FYNNEI. The CDR3 length is 13 residues. CDR3 DNA sequence: TGTGCCAGCAGTGAAGAAGGGGTATCGCCCCAGCATTTT. Translation: CASSEEGVSPQHF.